These T cell receptor beta chains were read from a single sample in a study of T cell responses to AZD1222 COVID-19 vaccine. Generated by immunoSEQ multiplex PCR, the TCRdb table keeps only in-frame clones and is missing some. The table has 130,000 or so clones, over 85% seen once; the top ten hold more than 2.5%. Sequences were derived from peripheral blood, sampled on day 0 of AZD1222 vaccination. The origin of the receptors is an adult in good health. CDR3s include the opening cysteine and the closing phenylalanine or tryptophan. A D gene is named only where the DNA matches it firmly. Rows give clone size only sometimes, using once, few, many, or a class for an expanded clone.

j_call clone_size d_call v_call cdr3_aa cdr3_nt
TRBJ2-1 NA TRBD2 TRBV14 CASSPTSGRNEQFF TGTGCCAGCAGCCCGACTAGCGGGAGAAATGAGCAGTTCTTC
TRBJ1-4 NA NA TRBV13 CASSLVQGTNEKLFF TGTGCCAGCAGCTTAGTTCAGGGGACTAATGAAAAACTGTTTTTT
TRBJ1-1 NA NA TRBV28 CASRLLSMNTEAFF TGTGCCAGCAGGCTCTTGAGTATGAACACTGAAGCTTTCTTT
TRBJ1-6 NA NA TRBV7-2 CASSLGSGPGGSPLHF TGTGCCAGCAGCTTAGGTTCCGGTCCGGGAGGTTCACCCCTCCACTTT
TRBJ1-2 NA NA TRBV29-1 CSVERGRITF TGCAGCGTTGAAAGGGGCAGGATCACCTTC
TRBJ2-1 once TRBD1 TRBV3-1/TRBV3-2 CASSATDRGDNEQFF TGTGCCAGCAGCGCAACGGACAGGGGGGACAATGAGCAGTTCTTC
TRBJ2-7 once TRBD2 TRBV18 CASSPPGGPKEQYF TGTGCCAGCTCACCACCGGGAGGGCCAAAAGAGCAGTACTTC
TRBJ2-7 NA NA TRBV6-5 CASRGSGLVHEQYF TGTGCCAGCAGGGGGAGCGGGCTTGTCCACGAGCAGTACTTC
TRBJ2-5 once NA TRBV5-1 CASSLGLKGTQYF TGCGCCAGCAGCTTGGGCTTAAAGGGGACCCAGTACTTC
TRBJ1-6 NA TRBD1 TRBV7-2 CASSPVGAGGYSPLHF TGTGCCAGCAGCCCCGTGGGGGCAGGGGGGTATTCACCCCTCCACTTT